Below, 19 T cell receptor beta chains from the same sample are listed, as sequenced in a study of T cells in Graves' hyperthyroidism and ophthalmopathy (dated by TCRdb to the late 2010s). The library was produced with multiplex PCR. Sequencing relied on an Illumina HiSeq 2000. The TCR beta CDR3 regions were amplified from RNA transcripts. The TCR CDR3 was subjected to a first round of RT-PCR using the HTBI primer set and the Qiagen OneStep RT-PCR kit. TCRdb reworked the public reads: Q25 trimming with fastp, MiXCR clone assembly, productive beta chains retained. Each CDR3 protein gets just one entry, which takes the most common genes and DNA from the rows behind it. In this sample the table shows about 210,000 distinct CDR3 sequences, 17% of which occur a single time. Roughly 53% of the sample belongs to the ten largest clones. Sequenced sample: blood. These receptors all come from a man aged 45-65 years with Graves' hyperthyroidism.

This clonotype was counted a few times. V and J are TRBV6-1 and TRBJ2-1; 11 bases fit TRBD2. CDR1 and CDR2 from the germline V gene are MNHNS and SASEGT. The CDR3 contains 14 residues. CDR3 in DNA: TGTGTCTCCTTTCTAGCGGGAGGCTCTAATGAGCAGTTCTTC. Its protein is CVSFLAGGSNEQFF.

This clonotype has only a few counts. J is TRBJ1-2 and V is TRBV20-1; D is possibly TRBD1 (6 bases). V lost 3 bases to trimming and J lost 7 bases, with 24 bases between them. This CDR3 region has 16 residues. CDR1 is DFQATT, CDR2 SNEGSKA, per germline (reference sequence). CDR3 in amino acids: CSARGAQGGIEGGYTF. As DNA, the CDR3 is TGCAGTGCTAGGGGGGCGCAGGGAGGGATCGAGGGTGGCTACACCTTC.

The chain uses TRBV20-1 and TRBJ2-7; 8 bases map to TRBD2. The CDR3 covers 14 residues. Per germline, CDR1 DFQATT and CDR2 SNEGSKA (reference sequence). Trimming removed 3 bases from V and 4 bases from J; junction bases left unmatched: 8. This chain's CDR3 is CSARLGTSNYEQYF. Written as DNA, the CDR3 is TGCAGTGCTAGGCTCGGGACTAGTAATTACGAGCAGTACTTC.

As DNA, the CDR3 is TGTGCCAGCACCACCGGGGGGAATGAGCAGTTCTTC. Translation gives CASTTGGNEQFF. The genes are TRBV11-2 and TRBJ2-1; 7 bases line up with TRBD2. CDR1 and CDR2 from the germline V gene are SGHAT and FQNNGV. The CDR3 spans 12 residues. The V gene end was trimmed by 7 bases and the J gene end by 7 bases; junction bases not matched to a gene: 4.

This clonotype was seen many times. V is TRBV7-2 and J is TRBJ2-3; the match to TRBD2 covers 7 bases. This CDR3 has 14 amino acids. CDR1 is SGHTA and CDR2 is FQGNSA in the germline V gene. V was pared by 5 bases and J by 1 base, with 3 bases of the junction left unmatched. The CDR3 loop reads CASSRGLGTDTQYF. The DNA of the CDR3 is TGTGCCAGCAGCCGAGGACTAGGCACAGATACGCAGTATTTT.

The V gene is TRBV5-4, the J gene TRBJ1-2; D is uncertain. CDR1 is SGHNT and CDR2 is YYREEE in the germline V gene (reference sequence). The V gene lost 3 bases and the J gene lost 3 bases, with 6 bases spanning the gap. This CDR3 is 12 amino acids long. As DNA, the CDR3 is TGTGCCAGCAGCTCGGACGACTATGGCTACACCTTC. Translated, it gives CASSSDDYGYTF.

CDR3 bases: TGTGCCAGCAGTTACGGGGGACAGTACAATGAGCAGTTCTTC. It codes for CASSYGGQYNEQFF. This chain joins TRBV6-5 and TRBJ2-1; TRBD1 aligns across 7 bases. After removal of 2 bases from V and 4 bases from J, the junction contained 2 bases not matched to a gene. This CDR3 has 14 residues. The germline V gene has CDR1 MNHEY and CDR2 SVGAGI.

Comment on this clonotype: A read error is possible here, since a much larger clone lies one base away. This chain connects TRBV11-2 to TRBJ1-2; D possibly corresponds to TRBD1 (5 bases). There are 13 residues in the CDR3. Trimming took 0 bases from V and 7 from J, leaving 9 bases between them. CDR1 and CDR2 from the germline V gene are SGHAT and FQNNGV. For the CDR3, the DNA is TGTGCCAGCAGCTTAGATTTGGGGCTTGGCTACACCTTC. Protein product: CASSLDLGLGYTF.

The chain joins TRBV5-1 to TRBJ2-4, with a weak D call TRBD2 (7 bases). V lost 4 bases and J 7 bases, leaving 21 bases between the germline ends. Germline V lookup: CDR1 SGHRS, CDR2 YFSETQ. The CDR3 has 16 amino acids. As DNA, the CDR3 is TGCGCCAGCAGCCTCAGGGGCGGGGGTACTGGGAACATTCAGTACTTC. Translation: CASSLRGGGTGNIQYF.

The chain recombines TRBV27 with TRBJ2-1, with 8 bases identical to TRBD2. Germline CDR1 is MNHEY and CDR2 is SMNVEV (reference sequence). The V segment lost 5 bases and the J segment 0 bases; nucleotides outside the gene matches: 6. The CDR3 is made up of 16 amino acids. CDR3 DNA sequence: TGTGCCAGCAGTCTGTCCGGGACTAGCTCCTACAATGAGCAGTTCTTC. Translated, it gives CASSLSGTSSYNEQFF.

This clonotype was seen repeatedly, ten times or more. The rearrangement joins TRBV24-1 to TRBJ2-5, with unresolved D. The CDR3 has 12 residues. The V end was cut by 7 bases, the J end by 0 bases, with 5 bases between. Germline CDR1 reads KGHDR; CDR2 reads SFDVKD. CDR3 sequence (DNA): TGTGCCACCAGGCCGTACCAAGAGACCCAGTACTTC. As protein: CATRPYQETQYF.

This clonotype was picked up many times. The rearrangement joins TRBV11-2 to TRBJ2-3; 7 bases fit TRBD2. V lost 5 bases to trimming and J lost 0 bases; unmatched junction nucleotides: 5. This CDR3 is built from 15 residues. Per germline, CDR1 SGHAT and CDR2 FQNNGV. The CDR3 is CASSPLSGSTDTQYF. In DNA form, the CDR3 reads TGTGCCAGCAGCCCCCTTAGCGGGAGCACAGATACGCAGTATTTT.

The V call is TRBV4-1, the J call TRBJ2-7; D is perhaps TRBD2 (5 bases). The CDR3 covers 14 residues. The germline V and J ends were trimmed by 1 base and 1 base, with 8 bases remaining between them. Germline values: CDR1 MGHRA, CDR2 YSYEKL. The CDR3 loop reads CASSQVAGSYEQYF. The CDR3 coding sequence is TGCGCCAGCAGCCAAGTTGCGGGTTCCTACGAGCAGTACTTC.

This clonotype was seen a handful of times. A much larger clone is a single base away; this may be a read error. J is TRBJ2-1 and V is TRBV7-3; 8 nucleotides align to TRBD2. The CDR3 totals 14 residues. The germline CDR1 and CDR2 sequences are SGHTA and FQGTGA. The CDR3, as DNA: TGTGCCAGCAGCCCGGGACTAGGCCACAATGAGCAGCTCTTC. Translating it yields CASSPGLGHNEQLF. Using reference TRBV7-3 and TRBJ2-1 for the parts outside the CDR3, the full variable domain is GAGVSQTPSNKVTEKGKYVELRCDPISGHTALYWYRQSLGQGPEFLIYFQGTGAADDSGLPNDRFFAVRPEGSVSTLKIQRTERGDSAVYLCASSPGLGHNEQLFGPGTRLTVL.

About this clonotype itself: This may stem from a read error, because a much larger clone lies one nucleotide away. The chain combines TRBV28 with TRBJ2-7, with 8 bases aligning to TRBD1. The V gene's germline CDR1 is MDHEN and CDR2 SYDVKM. This CDR3 is 14 amino acids long. Trimming cost V 4 bases and J 5 bases; bases outside gene matches: 7. The CDR3 loop reads CASSSRQGTHEQYF. For the CDR3, the DNA is TGTGCCAGCAGTTCTAGACAGGGGACCCACGAGCAGTACTTC.

The table lists this clonotype with a few counts. The gene calls are TRBV3-1 and TRBJ2-2; 7 bases fit TRBD1. The CDR3 totals 15 residues. Looked up from germline, CDR1 is LGHDT and CDR2 is YNNKEL (reference sequence). J lost 2 bases, V lost 5 bases, and 5 bases had no gene match. The CDR3 reads CASSARQGNTGELFF. The CDR3 bases are TGTGCCAGCAGCGCTCGACAGGGTAACACCGGGGAGCTGTTTTTT.

This clonotype was seen ten or more times. V gene TRBV30 combines with J gene TRBJ1-4; D unclear. Germline-derived CDR1 and CDR2 are GTSNPN and SVGIG (reference sequence). The V end was cut by 1 base, the J end by 0 bases, with 18 bases between. This CDR3 spans 18 amino acids. DNA of the CDR3: TGTGCCTGGAGTGAGGGCCCCTTCGAGCTTGCAACTAATGAAAAACTGTTTTTT. This sequence encodes CAWSEGPFELATNEKLFF.

This clonotype appeared many times. The chain links TRBV11-2 to TRBJ2-1; the D gene is possibly TRBD2 (6 bases). The V end was cut by 5 bases, the J end by 0 bases, with 11 bases between. Germline V CDR1 and CDR2: SGHAT, FQNNGV. CDR3 length: 15 residues. In DNA form, the CDR3 reads TGTGCCAGCAGCCGGGGAGGTGGCTCCTACAATGAGCAGTTCTTC. The encoded protein is CASSRGGGSYNEQFF.

V usage is TRBV4-1 and J usage is TRBJ2-4, with D possibly matching TRBD2 (5 bases). This CDR3 contains 14 residues. Between the trimmed V and J ends, which lost 2 bases and 6 bases, there was a span of 11 bases. Germline values: CDR1 MGHRA, CDR2 YSYEKL. CDR3 DNA: TGCGCCAGCAGCCAAACACTAGGCCCAAACATTCAGTACTTC. Translated: CASSQTLGPNIQYF.